This T cell receptor beta chain was recovered during a study of blood T cell repertoires in COVID-19. Study processing details: Quantification of nucleated cells was approximated via reference gene primer amplification. The table came from immunoSEQ multiplex PCR; TCRdb's copy has only in-frame clones and leaves some out. D and trimming were read from the DNA, whereas the V and J calls and clone size are those reported in that table. The top ten clones hold 9% to 13% of a sample with 150,000 or so clones, 65% to 90% of them seen once. The J segment lost 5 bases and the V segment lost 3 bases, leaving 7 bases of the junction unmatched. The CDR3 is 16 amino acids. Germline V gene lookup returns CDR1 SGDLS and CDR2 YYNGEE.

Sequencing used peripheral blood. This clonotype was obtained from a woman aged 55-75 years with COVID-19, enrolled during active disease. The rearrangement links TRBV9 to TRBJ2-7; 14 positions agree with TRBD2. CDR3 in amino acids: CASSGSGTSGSHEQYF. The CDR3 region has the DNA TGTGCCAGCAGCGGCTCCGGGACTAGCGGGAGCCACGAGCAGTACTTC.